Listed here are 9 T cell receptor beta chains from one sample, sequenced in a study of blood T cell repertoires in COVID-19. Method: immunoSEQ multiplex PCR; TCRdb's copy keeps in-frame clones and lacks some. Of under 300,000 clones in the sample, nearly 90% were seen once. The sequencing sample was made of PBMCs or T cells enriched from blood (not recorded which). Receptors were obtained from a woman in her fifties or sixties who had recovered from COVID-19.

CDR3 in amino acids: CAISAQTSGGAYEQYF. CDR3 sequence (DNA): TGTGCCATCAGTGCCCAGACTAGCGGGGGGGCATACGAGCAGTACTTC. The chain is built from TRBV10-3 and TRBJ2-7, with TRBD2 matching over 14 bases. Germline loops: CDR1 ENHRY, CDR2 SYGVKD. The ends lost 4 bases at V and 4 bases at J; junction bases unmatched: 6. The CDR3 has 16 residues.

The CDR3 is CASSFDNNYGYTF. Here the CDR3 DNA reads TGTGCCAGCAGTTTCGACAATAACTATGGCTACACCTTC. The chain is built from TRBV27 and TRBJ1-2; D is unclear. Trimming removed 3 bases at V and 1 base at J, with 6 bases between. There are 13 residues in the CDR3. Germline assignment: CDR1 MNHEY and CDR2 SMNVEV (reference sequence).

The chain combines TRBV6-5 with TRBJ1-2; tentatively, D is TRBD1 (6 bases). Trimming shortened V by 5 bases and J by 4 bases, and 17 bases separated the two germline ends. CDR3 length: 15 amino acids. Germline assignment: CDR1 MNHEY and CDR2 SVGAGI. CDR3 nucleotides: TGTGCCAGCAGTCGGACAGCGAGTAAACTCTATGGCTACACCTTC. It translates to CASSRTASKLYGYTF.

CDR3 residues: CASSYRDGKNEQYF. CDR3 sequence (DNA): TGTGCCAGCAGCTACAGGGATGGTAAGAACGAGCAGTACTTC. The rearrangement joins TRBV7-9 to TRBJ2-7, with D perhaps matching TRBD1 (6 bases). This CDR3 has 14 amino acids. V gave up 4 bases and J gave up 5 bases, with 15 bases separating them. From germline, CDR1 is SEHNR and CDR2 FQNEAQ (reference sequence).

CDR3 bases: TGTGCCAGCTCACCAGACAGCAAAGAGACCCAGTACTTC. It yields the protein CASSPDSKETQYF. This sequence joins TRBV18 and TRBJ2-5; TRBD1 might be the D (5 bases). The CDR3 is 13 residues long. Trimming removed 2 bases at V and 3 bases at J, with 7 bases between. Germline CDR1 reads KGHSH; CDR2 reads LQKENI.

The J gene is TRBJ1-5, the V gene TRBV7-4, with 8 bases aligning to TRBD1. The CDR3 is made up of 16 amino acids. V was pared by 2 bases and J by 4 bases, with 7 bases of the junction left unmatched. The germline gives CDR1 SGHVT, CDR2 SQSDAQ. In DNA, the CDR3 is TGTGCCAGCAGCTTATTACGCAGGGGGCTAAATCAGCCCCAGCATTTT. This translates into CASSLLRRGLNQPQHF.

Here the CDR3 reads CSVVRGNYGYTF. CDR3 in DNA: TGCAGCGTTGTCAGAGGTAACTATGGCTACACCTTC. This chain joins TRBV29-1 and TRBJ1-2; D not certain. CDR1 and CDR2 from the germline V gene are SQVTM and ANQGSEA. The CDR3 is made up of 12 amino acids. V was pared by 4 bases and J by 1 base, with 7 bases between.

The chain couples TRBV12-5 to TRBJ2-5; tentatively, D is TRBD1 (5 bases). CDR1 and CDR2 from the germline V gene are LGHNT and FRNRAP. V lost 1 base, J lost 1 base, and 10 bases lay in between. There are 15 residues in the CDR3. The DNA of the CDR3 is TGTGCTAGTGGTTTGGACAGGTCCGCCCAAGAGACCCAGTACTTC. Residues: CASGLDRSAQETQYF.

The CDR3 here is CASSLDSFPTNEKLFF. CDR3 DNA: TGTGCCAGCAGTCTGGACAGCTTCCCAACTAATGAAAAACTGTTTTTT. The rearrangement links TRBV27 to TRBJ1-4; D possibly corresponds to TRBD1 (6 bases). CDR1 is MNHEY and CDR2 is SMNVEV in the germline V gene (reference sequence). The CDR3 runs 16 residues. With 5 bases removed from V and 0 bases from J, the gap between germline ends came to 13 bases.